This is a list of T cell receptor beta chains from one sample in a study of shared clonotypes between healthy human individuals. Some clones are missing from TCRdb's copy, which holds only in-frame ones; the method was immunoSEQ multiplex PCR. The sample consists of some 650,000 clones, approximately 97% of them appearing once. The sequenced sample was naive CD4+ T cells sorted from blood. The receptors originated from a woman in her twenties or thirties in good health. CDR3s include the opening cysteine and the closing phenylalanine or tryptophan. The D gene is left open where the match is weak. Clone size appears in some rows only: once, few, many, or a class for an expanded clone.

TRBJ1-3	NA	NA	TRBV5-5	TGTGCCAGCAGCCTGATGGGGGAAGGAAACACCATATATTTT	CASSLMGEGNTIYF
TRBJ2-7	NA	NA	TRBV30	TGTGCCTGGAGTGTCTCGGGAAGCTCCTACGAGCAGTACTTC	CAWSVSGSSYEQYF
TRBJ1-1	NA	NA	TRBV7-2	TGTGCCAGCAGCTTCAGGGAGACTGAAGCTTTCTTT	CASSFRETEAFF
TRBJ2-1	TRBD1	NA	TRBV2	TGTGCCAGCAGCTTGGACAGGGGGAAGCAGTTCTTC	CASSLDRGKQFF
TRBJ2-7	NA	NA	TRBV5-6	TGTGCCAGCAGCTTTCAGGGAAGATTATGGGACGAGCAGTACTTC	CASSFQGRLWDEQYF
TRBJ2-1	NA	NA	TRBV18	TGTGCCAGCTCACCACCGGTCGGGCCTGCCTCCTACAATGAGCAGTTCTTC	CASSPPVGPASYNEQFF
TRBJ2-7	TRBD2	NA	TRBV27	TGTGCCAGCAGTTTCCAGCGGGAGGGTGGCGAGCAGTACTTC	CASSFQREGGEQYF
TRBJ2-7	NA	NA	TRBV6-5	TGTGCCAGCACCGAGGGATACGAGCAGTACTTC	CASTEGYEQYF
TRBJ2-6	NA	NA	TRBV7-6	TGTGCCAGCGGCACTCAAGAATTGGCTGGGGCCAACGTCCTGACTTTC	CASGTQELAGANVLTF
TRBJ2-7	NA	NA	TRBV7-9	TGTGCCAGCAGCTTAGAGCGGTTGCCGGACACGGACTCCTACGAGCAGTACTTC	CASSLERLPDTDSYEQYF
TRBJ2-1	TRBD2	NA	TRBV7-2	TGTGCCAGCAGCCGGGGACTAGCGGGAGGGGCCGAGCAGTTCTTC	CASSRGLAGGAEQFF
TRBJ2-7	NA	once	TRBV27	TGTGCCAGCAGTTTCCCGGGACCTAAACTGTACGAGCAGTACTTC	CASSFPGPKLYEQYF
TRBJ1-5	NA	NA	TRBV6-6	TGTGCCAGCTCGTTCGGTAGCAATCAGCCCCAGCATTTT	CASSFGSNQPQHF
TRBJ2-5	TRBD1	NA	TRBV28	TGTGCCAGCGGGCTTGACAGGGATCAAGAGACCCAGTACTTC	CASGLDRDQETQYF
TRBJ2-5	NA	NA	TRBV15	TGTGCCACCAGCAGAGATCAGGGCAGACAAGAGACCCAGTACTTC	CATSRDQGRQETQYF
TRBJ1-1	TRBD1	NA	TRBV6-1	TGTGCCAGCAGTGGGAGACAGGGAAGCGCCGGTGGCACTGAAGCTTTCTTT	CASSGRQGSAGGTEAFF
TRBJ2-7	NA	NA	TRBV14	TGTGCCAGCAGCCCGTCCAACCAATATCCTACCTACGAGCAGTACTTC	CASSPSNQYPTYEQYF
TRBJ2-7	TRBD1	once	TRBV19	TGTGCCACCCGGGACAGAAACTACGAGCAGTACTTC	CATRDRNYEQYF
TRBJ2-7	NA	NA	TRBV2	TGTGCCAGCAGTGAAAGGGTTAGGGCGGGTCGTGGCGAGCAGTACTTC	CASSERVRAGRGEQYF
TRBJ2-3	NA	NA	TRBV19	TGTGCCAGTAGTATATCTCACCCGGGCGAAGGAACAGATACGCAGTATTTT	CASSISHPGEGTDTQYF
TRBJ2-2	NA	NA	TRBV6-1	TGTGCCAGCTCAACCGTCAACACCGGGGAGCTGTTTTTT	CASSTVNTGELFF
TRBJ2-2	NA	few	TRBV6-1	TGTGCCAGCAGTGGGCAGGCGGACGGGGAGCTGTTTTTT	CASSGQADGELFF
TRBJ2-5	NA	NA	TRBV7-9	TGTGCCAGCAGCTCCGAAGAGACCCAGTACTTC	CASSSEETQYF
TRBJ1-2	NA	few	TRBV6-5	TGTGCCAGCAGTGGTGACAGGAGCTATGGCTACACCTTC	CASSGDRSYGYTF
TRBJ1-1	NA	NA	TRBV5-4	TGTGCCAGCAGCTTGAAAGGAGCCGAGACTGAAGCTTTCTTT	CASSLKGAETEAFF
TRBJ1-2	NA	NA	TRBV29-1	TGCAGCGTTCCCCAGACACCGACTAACTATGGCTACACCTTC	CSVPQTPTNYGYTF
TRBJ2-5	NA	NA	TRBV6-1	TGTGCCAGCAGAGACAGGCGGGGCCAAGAGACCCAGTACTTC	CASRDRRGQETQYF
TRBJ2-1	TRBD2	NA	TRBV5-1	TGCGCCAGCAGCTTAGAGGCGGGAGGGCCGGCAAATGAGCAGTTCTTC	CASSLEAGGPANEQFF
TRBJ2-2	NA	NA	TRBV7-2	TGTGTCAGCAGCCCCCAACCAGCAGGGGGGGAGCTGTTTTTT	CVSSPQPAGGELFF
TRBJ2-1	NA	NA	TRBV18	TGTGCCAGCTCACCCAGGACTGGGACCTTGGGCAATGAGCAGTTCTTC	CASSPRTGTLGNEQFF
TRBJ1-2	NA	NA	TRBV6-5	TGTGCCAGCAGTTGGCCCGGGAACCAAGGCTACACCTTC	CASSWPGNQGYTF
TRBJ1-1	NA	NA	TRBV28	TGTGCCAGCAGTCCGGGACTCTCACGAGCTTTCTTT	CASSPGLSRAFF
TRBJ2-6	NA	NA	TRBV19	TGTGCCAGTAGTATAGATTGGGCTTTCTCTGGGGCCAACGTCCTGACTTTC	CASSIDWAFSGANVLTF
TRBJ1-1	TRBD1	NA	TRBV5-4	TGTGCCAGCAGCTTGTTCCAGGGGGAGTTGGAGGTCTTT	CASSLFQGELEVF
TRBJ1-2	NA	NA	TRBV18	TGTGCCAGCTCACCACAGAACGGTCTTGGGGGCTACACCTTC	CASSPQNGLGGYTF
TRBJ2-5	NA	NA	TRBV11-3	TGTGCCAGCAGCTTAGGGCCCGCTGAGGAGACCCAGTACTTC	CASSLGPAEETQYF
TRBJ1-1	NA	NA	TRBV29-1	TGCAGCGTTGGACAGCGTTTGAACACTGAAGCTTTCTTT	CSVGQRLNTEAFF
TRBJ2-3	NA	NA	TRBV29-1	TGCAGCGCCGACGAAAGCGGAACTCTCACAGATACGCAGTATTTT	CSADESGTLTDTQYF